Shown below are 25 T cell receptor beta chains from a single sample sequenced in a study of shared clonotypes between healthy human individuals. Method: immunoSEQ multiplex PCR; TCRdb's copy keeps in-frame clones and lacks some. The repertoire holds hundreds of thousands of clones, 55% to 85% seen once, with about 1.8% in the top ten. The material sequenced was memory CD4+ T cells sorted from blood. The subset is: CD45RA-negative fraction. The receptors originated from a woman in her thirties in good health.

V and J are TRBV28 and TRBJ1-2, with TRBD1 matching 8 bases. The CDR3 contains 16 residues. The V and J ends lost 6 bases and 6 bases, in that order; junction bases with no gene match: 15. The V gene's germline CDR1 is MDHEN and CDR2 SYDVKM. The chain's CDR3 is CASRQPRQGALNGYTF. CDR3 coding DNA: TGTGCCAGCAGGCAACCTCGCCAGGGGGCGCTTAATGGCTACACCTTC.

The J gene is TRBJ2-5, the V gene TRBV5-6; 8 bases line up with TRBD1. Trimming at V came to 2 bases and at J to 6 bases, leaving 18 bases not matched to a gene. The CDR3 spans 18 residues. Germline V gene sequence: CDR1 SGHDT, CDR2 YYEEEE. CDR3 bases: TGTGCCAGCAGCTTTAAATTTCGTATAGGACAGGGTTTAAAGACCCAGTACTTC. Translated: CASSFKFRIGQGLKTQYF.

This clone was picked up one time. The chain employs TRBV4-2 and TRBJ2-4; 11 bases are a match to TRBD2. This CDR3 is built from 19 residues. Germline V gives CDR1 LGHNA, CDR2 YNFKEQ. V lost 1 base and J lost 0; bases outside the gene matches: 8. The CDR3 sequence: CASSQALAGGSLAKNIQYF. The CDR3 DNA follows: TGTGCCAGCAGCCAAGCCCTAGCGGGGGGATCCCTAGCCAAAAACATTCAGTACTTC.

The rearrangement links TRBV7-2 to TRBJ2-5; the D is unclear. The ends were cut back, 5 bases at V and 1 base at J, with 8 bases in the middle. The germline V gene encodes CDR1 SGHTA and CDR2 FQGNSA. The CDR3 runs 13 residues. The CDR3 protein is CASSPSPQETQYF. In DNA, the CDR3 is TGTGCCAGCAGCCCCAGCCCCCAAGAGACCCAGTACTTC.

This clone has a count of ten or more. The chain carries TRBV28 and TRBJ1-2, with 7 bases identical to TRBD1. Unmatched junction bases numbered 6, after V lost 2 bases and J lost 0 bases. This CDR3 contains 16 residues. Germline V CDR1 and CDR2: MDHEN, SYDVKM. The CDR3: CASSLEGAVANYGYTF. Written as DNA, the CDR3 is TGTGCCAGCAGTTTAGAGGGGGCCGTAGCTAACTATGGCTACACCTTC.

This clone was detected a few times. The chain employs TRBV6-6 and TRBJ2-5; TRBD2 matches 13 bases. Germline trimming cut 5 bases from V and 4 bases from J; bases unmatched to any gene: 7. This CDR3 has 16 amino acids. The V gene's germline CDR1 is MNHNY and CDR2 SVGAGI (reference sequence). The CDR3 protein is CASSGPGTSGIETQYF. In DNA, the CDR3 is TGTGCCAGCAGTGGTCCGGGGACTAGCGGGATAGAGACCCAGTACTTC.

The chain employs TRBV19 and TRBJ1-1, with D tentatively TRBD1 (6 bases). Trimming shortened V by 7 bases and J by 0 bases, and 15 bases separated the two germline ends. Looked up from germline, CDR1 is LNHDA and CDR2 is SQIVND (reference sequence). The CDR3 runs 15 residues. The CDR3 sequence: CASTHRQGLNTEAFF. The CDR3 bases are TGTGCCAGTACCCATCGCCAGGGGCTGAACACTGAAGCTTTCTTT.

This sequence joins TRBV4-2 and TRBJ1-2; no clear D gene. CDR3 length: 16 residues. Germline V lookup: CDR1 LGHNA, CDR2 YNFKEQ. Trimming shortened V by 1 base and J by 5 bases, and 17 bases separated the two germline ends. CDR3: CASSQVGSQTTYGYTF. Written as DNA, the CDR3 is TGTGCCAGCAGCCAAGTAGGTAGTCAGACTACTTATGGCTACACCTTC.

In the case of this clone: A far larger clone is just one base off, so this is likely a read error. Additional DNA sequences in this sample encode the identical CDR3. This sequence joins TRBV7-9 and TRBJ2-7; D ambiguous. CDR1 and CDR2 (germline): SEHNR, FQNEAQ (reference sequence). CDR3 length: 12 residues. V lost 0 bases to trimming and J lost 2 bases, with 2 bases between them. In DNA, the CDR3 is TGTGCCAGCAGCTTAGCCCCCTACGAGCAGTACTTC. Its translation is CASSLAPYEQYF.

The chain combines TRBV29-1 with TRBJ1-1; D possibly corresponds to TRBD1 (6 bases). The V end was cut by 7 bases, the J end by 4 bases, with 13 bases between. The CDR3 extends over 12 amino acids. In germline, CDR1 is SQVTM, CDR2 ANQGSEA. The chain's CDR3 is CSGGGQSTEAFF. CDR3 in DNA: TGCAGCGGGGGTGGACAGTCCACTGAAGCTTTCTTT. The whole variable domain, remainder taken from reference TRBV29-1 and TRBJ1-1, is SAVISQKPSRDICQRGTSLTIQCQVDSQVTMMFWYRQQPGQSLTLIATANQGSEATYESGFVIDKFPISRPNLTFSTLTVSNMSPEDSSIYLCSGGGQSTEAFFGQGTRLTVV.

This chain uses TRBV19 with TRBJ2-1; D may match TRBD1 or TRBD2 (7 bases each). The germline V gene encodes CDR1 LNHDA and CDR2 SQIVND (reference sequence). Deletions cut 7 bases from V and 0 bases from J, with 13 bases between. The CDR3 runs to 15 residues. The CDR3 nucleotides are TGTGCCAGTACCCCAGGGGGGGGCTCCTACAATGAGCAGTTCTTC. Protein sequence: CASTPGGGSYNEQFF.

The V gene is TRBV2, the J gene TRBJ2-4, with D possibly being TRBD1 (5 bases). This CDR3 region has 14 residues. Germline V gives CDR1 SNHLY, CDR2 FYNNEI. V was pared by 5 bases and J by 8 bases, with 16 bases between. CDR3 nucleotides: TGTGCCAGCAGTACCAGGGAAAGTGGGGACATTCAGTACTTC. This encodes CASSTRESGDIQYF.

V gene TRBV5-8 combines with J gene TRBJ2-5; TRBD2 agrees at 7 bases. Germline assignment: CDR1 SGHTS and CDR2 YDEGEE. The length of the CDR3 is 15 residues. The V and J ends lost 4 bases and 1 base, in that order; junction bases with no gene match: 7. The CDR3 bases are TGTGCCAGCAGCCCCGGGACTAACCCCCAAGAGACCCAGTACTTC. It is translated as CASSPGTNPQETQYF.

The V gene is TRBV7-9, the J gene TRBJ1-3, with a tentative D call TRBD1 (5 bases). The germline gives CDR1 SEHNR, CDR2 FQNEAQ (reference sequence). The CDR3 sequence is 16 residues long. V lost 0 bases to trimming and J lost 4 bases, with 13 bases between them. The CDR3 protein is CASSLAVQGTGNTIYF. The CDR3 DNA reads TGTGCCAGCAGCTTAGCCGTCCAAGGGACGGGAAACACCATATATTTT.

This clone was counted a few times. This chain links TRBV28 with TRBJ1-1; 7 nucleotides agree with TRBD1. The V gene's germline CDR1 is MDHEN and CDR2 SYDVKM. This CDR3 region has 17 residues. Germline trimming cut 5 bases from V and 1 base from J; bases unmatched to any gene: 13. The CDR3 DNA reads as TGTGCCAGCAGTACGTCCCATTCCCGGGACAGGAACACTGAAGCTTTCTTT. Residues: CASSTSHSRDRNTEAFF.

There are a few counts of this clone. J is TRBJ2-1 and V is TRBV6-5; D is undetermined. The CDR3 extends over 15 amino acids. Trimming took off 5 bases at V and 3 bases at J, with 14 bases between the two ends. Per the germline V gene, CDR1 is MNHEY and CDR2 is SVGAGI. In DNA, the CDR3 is TGTGCCAGCAGTCCCCATCAGGTTAACTACAATGAGCAGTTCTTC. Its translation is CASSPHQVNYNEQFF.

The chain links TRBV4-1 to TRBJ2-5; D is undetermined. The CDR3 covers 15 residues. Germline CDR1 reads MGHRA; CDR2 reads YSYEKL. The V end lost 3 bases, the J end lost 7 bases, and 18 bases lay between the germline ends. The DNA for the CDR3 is TGCGCCAGCAGCCAGCCAGGACGGATCCCGCGGACCCAGTACTTC. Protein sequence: CASSQPGRIPRTQYF.

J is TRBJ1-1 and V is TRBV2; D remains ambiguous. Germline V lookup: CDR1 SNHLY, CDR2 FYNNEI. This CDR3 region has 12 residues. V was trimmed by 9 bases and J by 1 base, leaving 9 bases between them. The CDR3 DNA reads TGTGCCAGACTAAGGACGAACACTGAAGCTTTCTTT. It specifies CARLRTNTEAFF. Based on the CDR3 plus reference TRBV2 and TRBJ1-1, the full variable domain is EPEVTQTPSHQVTQMGQEVILRCVPISNHLYFYWYRQILGQKVEFLVSFYNNEISEKSEIFDDQFSVERPDGSNFTLKIRSTKLEDSAMYFCARLRTNTEAFFGQGTRLTVV.

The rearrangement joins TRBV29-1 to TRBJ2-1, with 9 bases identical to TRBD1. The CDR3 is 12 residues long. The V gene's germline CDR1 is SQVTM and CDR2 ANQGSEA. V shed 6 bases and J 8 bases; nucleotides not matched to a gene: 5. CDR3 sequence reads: CSVEDRGHEQFF. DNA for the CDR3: TGCAGCGTCGAGGACAGGGGCCATGAGCAGTTCTTC.

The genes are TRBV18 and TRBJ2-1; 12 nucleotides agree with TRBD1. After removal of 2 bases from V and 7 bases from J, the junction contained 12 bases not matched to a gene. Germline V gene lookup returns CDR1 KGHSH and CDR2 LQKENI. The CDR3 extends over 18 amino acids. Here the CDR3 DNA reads TGTGCCAGCTCACCAAACGTCCCGGGACAGGGGGCTGGGAATGAGCAGTTCTTC. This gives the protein CASSPNVPGQGAGNEQFF.

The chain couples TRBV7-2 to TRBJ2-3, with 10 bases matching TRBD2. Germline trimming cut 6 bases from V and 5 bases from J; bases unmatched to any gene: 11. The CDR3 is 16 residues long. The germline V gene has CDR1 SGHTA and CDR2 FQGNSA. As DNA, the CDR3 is TGTGCCAGCAGTCCCGGGGGTAGCGGGAGGCGAGATACGCAGTATTTT. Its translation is CASSPGGSGRRDTQYF. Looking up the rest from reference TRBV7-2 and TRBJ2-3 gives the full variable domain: GAGVSQSPSNKVTEKGKDVELRCDPISGHTALYWYRQSLGQGLEFLIYFQGNSAPDKSGLPSDRFSAERTGGSVSTLTIQRTQQEDSAVYLCASSPGGSGRRDTQYFGPGTRLTVL.

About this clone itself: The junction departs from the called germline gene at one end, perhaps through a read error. The CDR3 nucleotides read TGTGCCATCAGTGAAAAGGATAACTATGGCTACACCTTC. Residues: CAISEKDNYGYTF. The chain links TRBV6-1 to TRBJ1-2; D remains ambiguous. This CDR3 spans 13 amino acids. Germline V gene data show CDR1 as MNHNS and CDR2 as SASEGT.

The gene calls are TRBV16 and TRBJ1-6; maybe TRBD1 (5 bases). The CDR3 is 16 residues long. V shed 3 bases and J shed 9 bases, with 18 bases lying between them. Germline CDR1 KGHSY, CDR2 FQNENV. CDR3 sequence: CASSHAAVGVGSPLHF. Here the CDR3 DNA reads TGTGCCAGCAGCCACGCGGCTGTAGGGGTTGGTTCACCCCTCCACTTT.

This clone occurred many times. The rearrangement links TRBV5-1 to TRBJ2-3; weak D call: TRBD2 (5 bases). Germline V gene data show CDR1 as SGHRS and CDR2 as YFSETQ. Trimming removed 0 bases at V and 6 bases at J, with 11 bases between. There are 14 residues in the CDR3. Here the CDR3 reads CASSLGGPSDTQYF. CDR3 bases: TGCGCCAGCAGCTTGGGAGGGCCCTCGGATACGCAGTATTTT.

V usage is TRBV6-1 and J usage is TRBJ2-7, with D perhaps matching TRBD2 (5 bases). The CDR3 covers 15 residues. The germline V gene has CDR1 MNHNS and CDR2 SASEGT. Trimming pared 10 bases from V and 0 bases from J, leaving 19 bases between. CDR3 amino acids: CATTKRSGSSYEQYF. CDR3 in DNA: TGTGCCACCACCAAAAGGAGCGGAAGCTCCTACGAGCAGTACTTC.